Described below is a single TCR beta chain sequence and its context. Its antigen is unidentified. Then a second PCR, running about 6 to 11 cycles, was carried out with a sample-barcoded 5' primer and a J-beta primer mix. TCRdb ran MiXCR on the 5' RACE reads and lists one entry per CDR3 protein. The data contain around 780,000 distinct CDR3 sequences, approximately 24% of them seen just once; the ten biggest clones take up around 3%. The data were obtained in a study of blood T cells in healthy people across ages. Across the whole study: Template-switching capture recovered about one barcoded beta molecule per two T cells. The study, taken as a whole, reports: Age brought a roughly linear fall in TCR beta diversity measured per million T cells.

The total RNA that was extracted per sample amounted to at least 5 micrograms. Trimming left V 5 bases short and J 5 bases short, with 25 bases between. Germline assignment: CDR1 SEHNR and CDR2 FQNEAQ (reference sequence). The length of the CDR3 is 18 residues. These data are also associated with another study on T cells of mothers and their children.

The rearrangement uses TRBV7-9 and TRBJ2-1; D assignment may be TRBD1 or TRBD2 (5 bases each). The sequence came from a boy younger than 18 in good health. Sequencing was carried out using blood. CDR3 sequence (DNA): TGTGCCAGCAGCCAAAGGCCCCAGACAGAAGGGGACCACAATGAGCAGTTCTTC. It translates to CASSQRPQTEGDHNEQFF. The full variable domain, with the rest looked up from reference TRBV7-9 and TRBJ2-1, is DTGVSQNPRHKITKRGQNVTFRCDPISEHNRLYWYRQTLGQGPEFLTYFQNEAQLEKSRLLSDRFSAERPKGSFSTLEIQRTEQGDSAMYLCASSQRPQTEGDHNEQFFGPGTRLTVL.